The clone carrying this TCR beta chain has just a few counts. Its antigen is unknown. Indicated time point: persistent/refractory GD, antithyroid drugs over 5 years with positive TRAb. PBMC RNA served as the TCR library source. Relying on iRepertoire HTBI primers and Arm-PCR of CDR3 regions, the team built TCR beta libraries. TCRdb re-derived calls from the multiplex PCR reads in MiXCR, one entry per CDR3 protein. The table includes about 430,000 distinct CDR3 sequences, roughly a fifth detected once. This sample is drawn from a study of regulatory T cells in long-lasting Graves disease. This CDR3 comprises 14 residues. The germline V and J ends were trimmed by 4 bases and 1 base, with 13 bases remaining between them. CDR1 is GTSNPN and CDR2 is SVGIG in the germline V gene (reference sequence). General study findings and limits: Small sample size may have lowered accuracy.

This receptor was obtained from a female donor with Graves disease. The chain employs TRBV30 and TRBJ1-1; no firm D call. The input for sequencing was peripheral blood mononuclear cells (PBMCs), taken when the disease was refractory, from a patient treated with antithyroid drugs. The CDR3 spells CAWKEAGRNTEAFF. Here the CDR3 DNA reads TGTGCCTGGAAAGAGGCAGGACGGAACACTGAAGCTTTCTTT.